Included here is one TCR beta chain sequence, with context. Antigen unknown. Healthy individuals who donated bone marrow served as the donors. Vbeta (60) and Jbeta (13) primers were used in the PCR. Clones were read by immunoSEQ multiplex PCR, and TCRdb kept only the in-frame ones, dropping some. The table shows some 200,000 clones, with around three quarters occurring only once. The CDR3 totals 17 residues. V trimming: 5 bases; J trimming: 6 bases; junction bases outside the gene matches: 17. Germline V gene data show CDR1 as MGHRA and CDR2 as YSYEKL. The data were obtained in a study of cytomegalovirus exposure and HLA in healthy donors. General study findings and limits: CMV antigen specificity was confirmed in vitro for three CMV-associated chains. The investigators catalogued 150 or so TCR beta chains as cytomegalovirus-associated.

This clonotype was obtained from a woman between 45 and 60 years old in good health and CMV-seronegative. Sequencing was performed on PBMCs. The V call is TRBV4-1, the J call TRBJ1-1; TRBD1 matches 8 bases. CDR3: CASSSQGGRGRSSEAFF. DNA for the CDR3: TGCGCCAGCAGCTCACAAGGGGGCAGGGGGCGTTCTTCTGAAGCTTTCTTT.